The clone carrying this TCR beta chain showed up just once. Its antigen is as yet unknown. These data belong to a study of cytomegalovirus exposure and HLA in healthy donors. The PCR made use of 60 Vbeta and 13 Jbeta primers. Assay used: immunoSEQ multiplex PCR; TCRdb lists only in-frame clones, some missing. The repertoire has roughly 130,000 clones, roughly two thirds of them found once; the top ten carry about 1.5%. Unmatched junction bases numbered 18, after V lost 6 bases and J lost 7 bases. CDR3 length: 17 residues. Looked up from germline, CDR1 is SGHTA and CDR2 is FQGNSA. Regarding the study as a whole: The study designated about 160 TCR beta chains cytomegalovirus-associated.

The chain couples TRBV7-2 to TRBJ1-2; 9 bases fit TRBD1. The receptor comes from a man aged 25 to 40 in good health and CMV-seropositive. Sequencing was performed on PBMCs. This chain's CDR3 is CASRGYRDRETGSGYTF. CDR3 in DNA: TGTGCCAGCAGGGGGTACCGGGACAGGGAGACCGGGTCTGGCTACACCTTC.